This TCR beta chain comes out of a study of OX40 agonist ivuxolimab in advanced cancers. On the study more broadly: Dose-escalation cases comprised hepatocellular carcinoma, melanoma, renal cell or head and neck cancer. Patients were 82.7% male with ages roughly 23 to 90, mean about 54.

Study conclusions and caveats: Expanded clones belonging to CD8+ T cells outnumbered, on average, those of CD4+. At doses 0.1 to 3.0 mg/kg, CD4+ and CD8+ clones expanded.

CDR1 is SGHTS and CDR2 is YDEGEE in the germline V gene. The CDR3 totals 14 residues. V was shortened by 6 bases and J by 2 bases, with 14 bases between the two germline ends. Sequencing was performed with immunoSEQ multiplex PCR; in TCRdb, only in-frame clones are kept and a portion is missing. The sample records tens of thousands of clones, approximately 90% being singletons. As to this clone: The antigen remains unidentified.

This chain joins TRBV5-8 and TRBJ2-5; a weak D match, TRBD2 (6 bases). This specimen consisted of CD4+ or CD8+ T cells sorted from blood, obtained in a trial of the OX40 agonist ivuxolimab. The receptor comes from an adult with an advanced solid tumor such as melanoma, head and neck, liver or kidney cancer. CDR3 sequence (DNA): TGTGCCAGCACCCATTTTAGCGGTCAAGAGACCCAGTACTTC. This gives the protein CASTHFSGQETQYF.